A single sample gave rise to the 16 T cell receptor beta chains below, sequenced in a study of Ad26.COV2.S vaccination and SARS-CoV-2 variants. Only in-frame clones appear in the TCRdb table, and some are missing; sequencing was by immunoSEQ multiplex PCR. The sample carries over 400,000 clones, over 80% recorded once. Indicated treatment: around 19 received Ad26.COV2.S at low or high dose, single or two shots; about 5 received placebo; per-sample allocation not given. The samples were gathered on day 63 after the first injection of vaccine or placebo. This specimen was peripheral blood, taken in a trial of Ad26.COV2.S vaccine versus placebo. The receptors originated from a person aged 18-65 years who received the Ad26.COV2.S COVID-19 vaccine or a placebo.

The chain recombines TRBV5-6 with TRBJ1-1, with no clear D. This CDR3 has 13 amino acids. Trimming left V 0 bases short and J 10 bases short, with 13 bases between. The germline CDR1 and CDR2 sequences are SGHDT and YYEEEE. The CDR3 DNA sequence: TGTGCCAGCAGCTTGGCCGGGTGGAGAGGAGCTTTCTTT. It specifies CASSLAGWRGAFF.

The chain is built from TRBV10-2 and TRBJ2-7; 7 bases match TRBD1. Germline V lookup: CDR1 WSHSY, CDR2 SAAADI. V shed 6 bases, J shed 0 bases, and the junction held 8 bases outside the gene matches. This CDR3 is built from 15 residues. CDR3 region: CASSADRTNSYEQYF. For the CDR3, the DNA is TGCGCCAGCAGCGCGGACAGGACAAACTCCTACGAGCAGTACTTC.

The chain links TRBV20-1 to TRBJ1-5, with D possibly matching TRBD1 (5 bases). Germline CDR1 and CDR2: DFQATT and SNEGSKA (reference sequence). V was trimmed by 3 bases and J by 0 bases, leaving 21 bases between them. This CDR3 region has 18 residues. The CDR3 sequence is CSASARDETLYSNQPQHF. Written as DNA, the CDR3 is TGCAGTGCTAGTGCCAGGGACGAGACTTTATATAGCAATCAGCCCCAGCATTTT.

The chain combines TRBV5-1 with TRBJ2-3; D perhaps matches TRBD1 (6 bases). The CDR3 loop spans 17 amino acids. Per the germline V gene, CDR1 is SGHRS and CDR2 is YFSETQ. V dropped 4 bases and J dropped 1 base, with 19 bases sitting between them. CDR3 nucleotides: TGCGCCAGCAGCCTGAGGACAGAATCCACAGGCACAGATACGCAGTATTTT. Protein sequence: CASSLRTESTGTDTQYF.

This sequence joins TRBV19 and TRBJ2-7; the match to TRBD2 covers 8 bases. The CDR3 is 13 residues long. The V gene end was trimmed by 7 bases and the J gene end by 6 bases; junction bases not matched to a gene: 8. Germline V gives CDR1 LNHDA, CDR2 SQIVND (reference sequence). Here the CDR3 reads CASTPGGAREQYF. CDR3 nucleotide sequence: TGTGCCAGTACACCCGGGGGGGCCCGCGAGCAGTACTTC. Looking up the rest from reference TRBV19 and TRBJ2-7 gives the full variable domain: DGGITQSPKYLFRKEGQNVTLSCEQNLNHDAMYWYRQDPGQGLRLIYYSQIVNDFQKGDIAEGYSVSREKKESFPLTVTSAQKNPTAFYLCASTPGGAREQYFGPGTRLTVT.

CDR3 coding DNA: TGTGCCAGCAGCACCGAGGGGATGGGCAATCAGCCCCAGCATTTT. The encoded protein is CASSTEGMGNQPQHF. This sequence joins TRBV7-8 and TRBJ1-5; tentatively, D is TRBD1 (5 bases). The CDR3 is 15 amino acids. V shed 5 bases and J shed 2 bases, with 13 bases lying between them. Germline V lookup: CDR1 SGHVS, CDR2 FQNEAQ. Full variable domain (rest looked up from reference TRBV7-8 and TRBJ1-5): GAGVSQSPRYKVAKRGQDVALRCDPISGHVSLFWYQQALGQGPEFLTYFQNEAQLDKSGLPSDRFFAERPEGSVSTLKIQRTQQEDSAVYLCASSTEGMGNQPQHFGDGTRLSIL.

The chain recombines TRBV27 with TRBJ2-7, with D tentatively TRBD2 (6 bases). The V gene's germline CDR1 is MNHEY and CDR2 SMNVEV (reference sequence). The CDR3 consists of 16 residues. V dropped 0 bases and J dropped 0 bases, with 12 bases sitting between them. The CDR3 region is CASSLSAGTYSYEQYF. The CDR3 region has the DNA TGTGCCAGCAGTTTATCTGCGGGGACCTACTCCTACGAGCAGTACTTC.

The CDR3 DNA reads as TGCGCCAGCAGTGCATCGGGGCCCGAGGAGTTCTTC. This codes for CASSASGPEEFF. This chain connects TRBV10-1 to TRBJ2-1; possibly TRBD1 or TRBD2 for D (5 bases each). Trimming removed 4 bases from V and 14 bases from J, with 15 bases in between. CDR3 length: 12 residues. Germline loops: CDR1 WNHNN, CDR2 SYGVQD (reference sequence).

In this sample, this clone turned up a few times. J is TRBJ1-1 and V is TRBV19; maybe TRBD1 (5 bases). V was cut by 3 bases and J by 3 bases, with 8 bases left in between. Germline assignment: CDR1 LNHDA and CDR2 SQIVND (reference sequence). The CDR3 covers 13 residues. This CDR3 reads CASSMQGYTEAFF. CDR3 bases: TGTGCCAGTAGTATGCAGGGCTACACTGAAGCTTTCTTT.

This sequence joins TRBV5-1 and TRBJ2-5; 9 positions agree with TRBD1. V shed 2 bases, J shed 0 bases, and the junction held 5 bases outside the gene matches. Germline lookup yields CDR1 SGHRS and CDR2 YFSETQ. The CDR3 totals 16 residues. Written as DNA, the CDR3 is TGCGCCAGCAGCTTAGTAGGGACAGGGTACCAAGAGACCCAGTACTTC. The encoded protein is CASSLVGTGYQETQYF.

The V gene is TRBV24-1, the J gene TRBJ2-7, with 11 bases identical to TRBD1. Per the germline V gene, CDR1 is KGHDR and CDR2 is SFDVKD. This CDR3 region has 15 residues. The J segment lost 3 bases and the V segment lost 5 bases, leaving 5 bases of the junction unmatched. This CDR3 is CATSVGTGGGYEQYF. The CDR3 bases are TGTGCCACCAGTGTGGGGACAGGGGGGGGCTACGAGCAGTACTTC.

This clone was detected a few times. The rearrangement links TRBV12-5 to TRBJ1-1; D gene uncertain. Trimming removed 5 bases at V and 0 bases at J, with 7 bases between. The CDR3 covers 13 residues. The germline V gene has CDR1 LGHNT and CDR2 FRNRAP. The chain's CDR3 is CASGLDLNTEAFF. CDR3 bases: TGTGCTAGTGGTCTTGACTTGAACACTGAAGCTTTCTTT.

V is TRBV11-3 and J is TRBJ2-7, with D possibly being TRBD1 (6 bases). There are 14 residues in the CDR3. CDR1 and CDR2 from the germline V gene are SGHNT and YENEEA. Trimming took 4 bases from V and 5 from J, leaving 15 bases between them. The CDR3 nucleotides are TGTGCCAGCAGCTCTAGACAGGCCCCTCACGAGCAGTACTTC. It is translated as CASSSRQAPHEQYF.

The CDR3 DNA is TGTGCCAGCAGCTCCACGAATGGGTCACCCCTCCACTTT. Its protein is CASSSTNGSPLHF. This chain uses TRBV5-4 with TRBJ1-6; D unclear. Germline V gene data show CDR1 as SGHNT and CDR2 as YYREEE (reference sequence). Trimming took 3 bases from V and 10 from J, leaving 11 bases between them. The CDR3 is made up of 13 amino acids.

The J gene is TRBJ1-5, the V gene TRBV15; 10 bases align to TRBD1. V trimming: 7 bases; J trimming: 4 bases; junction bases outside the gene matches: 4. This CDR3 spans 14 amino acids. Germline CDR1 LNHNV, CDR2 YYDKDF (reference sequence). The CDR3 region has the DNA TGTGCCACCATCGGGACAGGGGAGAATCAGCCCCAGCATTTT. It codes for CATIGTGENQPQHF.

This chain links TRBV25-1 with TRBJ2-2, with D possibly being TRBD2 (6 bases). CDR1 is MGHDK, CDR2 SYGVNS, per germline. The CDR3 is 15 amino acids. V lost 7 bases to trimming and J lost 1 base, with 13 bases between them. CDR3: CASTPWGENTGELFF. For the CDR3, the DNA is TGTGCCAGCACCCCCTGGGGGGAGAACACCGGGGAGCTGTTTTTT.